A selection of T cell receptor beta chains follows, all from one sample in a study of T cell changes during pregnancy in multiple sclerosis. Only in-frame clones appear in the TCRdb table, and some are missing; sequencing was by immunoSEQ multiplex PCR. The sample holds about 89,000 clones, 94% seen once. Specimen: peripheral blood, collected in the third trimester of pregnancy. The source is a female donor with multiple sclerosis, enrolled in a pregnancy study. Each CDR3 is given with its conserved first and last residue. A D gene is named only where the DNA matches it firmly. Clone sizes are given selectively: once, few, many, or a class where the clone is expanded.

11 TRBJ2-7 NA once TRBV29-1 TGCAGCGTTCCACTACGAGACGAGCAGTACTTC CSVPLRDEQYF
10 TRBJ2-1 NA NA TRBV29-1 TGCAGCGTTGAGGTAGATGAGCAGTTCTTC CSVEVDEQFF
17 TRBJ2-2 TRBD2 once TRBV28 TGTGCCAGCAGTTTAGCGAGGACTAGACCGAACACCGGGGAGCTGTTTTTT CASSLARTRPNTGELFF
12 TRBJ2-2 NA NA TRBV30 TGTGCCTGGAGACTAGACACCGGGGAGCTGTTTTTT CAWRLDTGELFF
14 TRBJ2-7 TRBD1 NA TRBV7-3 TGTGCCAGCAGCCTAAACCGGGACAGCTACGAGCAGTACTTC CASSLNRDSYEQYF
16 TRBJ1-4 NA NA TRBV19 TGTGCCAGTAGTATAGGGGAGGCTCGCTATAATGAAAAACTGTTTTTT CASSIGEARYNEKLFF
17 TRBJ1-3 TRBD1 NA TRBV30 TGTGCCTGGAGTGGTAGAGGACAGGGGGCGTCTGGAAACACCATATATTTT CAWSGRGQGASGNTIYF
14 TRBJ2-1 TRBD1 NA TRBV6-8 TGTGCCAGCCCCGACAGGGGGCCCTACAATGAGCAGTTCTTC CASPDRGPYNEQFF
19 TRBJ1-4 NA NA TRBV14 TGTGCCAGCAGCCCAGCTTGGGGGGGGTCTCTTGCTACTAATGAAAAACTGTTTTTT CASSPAWGGSLATNEKLFF
12 TRBJ1-1 NA NA TRBV5-1 TGCGCCAGTAAGGGGGTTGTCACTGAAGCTTTCTTT CASKGVVTEAFF
15 TRBJ2-5 NA NA TRBV4-2 TGTGCCAGCAGCCAAGATCTTGGGGGGTGGGAGACCCAGTACTTC CASSQDLGGWETQYF
10 TRBJ1-1 NA few TRBV30 TGTGCCTGGAGTGTAGGAGCTGCTTTCTTT CAWSVGAAFF
14 TRBJ2-1 TRBD1 NA TRBV10-1 TGCGCCAGCTCCCGGACAGGGATCTACAATGAGCAGTTCTTC CASSRTGIYNEQFF
14 TRBJ2-7 TRBD1 many TRBV7-2 TGTGCCAGCAGCTTCGGGACAGGATTCTACGAGCAGTACTTC CASSFGTGFYEQYF
15 TRBJ2-7 NA NA TRBV4-1 TGCGCCAGCAGCCTCGTAGAACCGGGAGCCACCGAGCAGTACTTC CASSLVEPGATEQYF
15 TRBJ1-1 NA NA TRBV5-1 TGCGCCAGCAGCTTGGATGTTCGGGATCGGACTGAAGCTTTCTTT CASSLDVRDRTEAFF
19 TRBJ2-3 NA NA TRBV30 TGTGCCTGGAGAGGCAGGAGCAGGGAAAAGGAATCAGCCACAGATACGCAGTATTTT CAWRGRSREKESATDTQYF
15 TRBJ2-7 TRBD2 NA TRBV6-6 TGTGCCAGCAGTTTTTTTGGACTAGCGGGAGACGAGCAGTACTTC CASSFFGLAGDEQYF
15 TRBJ1-1 TRBD1 NA TRBV7-2 TGTGCCAGCAGCTTAAGTACAGGGGGAGGAACTGAAGCTTTCTTT CASSLSTGGGTEAFF
16 TRBJ1-1 NA NA TRBV19 TGTGCCAGTAGTAAAACAGGGTTACTGATGAACACTGAAGCTTTCTTT CASSKTGLLMNTEAFF